This T cell receptor (beta chain) was retrieved from a study of T cell changes during pregnancy in multiple sclerosis. This table comes from immunoSEQ multiplex PCR, and its TCRdb copy is limited to in-frame clones, with some not included. The table includes about 53,000 clones, around nine tenths detected once. The CDR3 extends over 15 amino acids. CDR1 is SGHDT and CDR2 is YYEEEE in the germline V gene. Trimming took 2 bases from V and 4 from J, leaving 13 bases between them. The material sequenced was CD8+ T cells from peripheral blood mononuclear cells, taken before pregnancy. V gene TRBV5-6 combines with J gene TRBJ1-3; D might be TRBD1 (6 bases). The sequence was collected from a female donor with multiple sclerosis, enrolled in a pregnancy study. Here the CDR3 reads CASSLGRTDGNTIYF. DNA for the CDR3: TGTGCCAGCAGCTTAGGGCGGACAGACGGAAACACCATATATTTT.